This T cell receptor (beta chain) came from a study of vaccination effects on CD4 cells after COVID-19. Study-level information: Two doses of either BNT162b2 or mRNA-1273 were given to each participant.

Concerning this clone: No antigen is known for it.

Antigen-specific CD4+ T cells were expanded (with viral peptide pools) by the ViraFEST assay ahead of sequencing. With about 9 days of culture completed, CD4+ T cells were isolated. The vaccine recipients had no prior SARS-CoV-2 infection, with negative nucleocapsid antibodies. The germline V gene has CDR1 LNHNV and CDR2 YYDKDF (reference sequence). The ends were cut back, 2 bases at V and 8 bases at J, with 13 bases in the middle. The CDR3 has 14 residues. Only in-frame clones appear in the TCRdb table, and some are missing; sequencing was by immunoSEQ multiplex PCR. Of tens of thousands of clones detected, roughly 76% appear once; the ten largest clones hold roughly 18%.

The sequenced sample was CD4+ T cells from PBMCs cultured with SARS-CoV-2 spike peptides, obtained before COVID-19 vaccination. V is TRBV15 and J is TRBJ2-1; possibly TRBD1 for D (5 bases). This TCR was sampled from a human donor who received a COVID-19 vaccine. CDR3 sequence (DNA): TGTGCCACCAGCAGACTCCAGGGATTCGATGAGCAGTTCTTC. It yields the protein CATSRLQGFDEQFF.